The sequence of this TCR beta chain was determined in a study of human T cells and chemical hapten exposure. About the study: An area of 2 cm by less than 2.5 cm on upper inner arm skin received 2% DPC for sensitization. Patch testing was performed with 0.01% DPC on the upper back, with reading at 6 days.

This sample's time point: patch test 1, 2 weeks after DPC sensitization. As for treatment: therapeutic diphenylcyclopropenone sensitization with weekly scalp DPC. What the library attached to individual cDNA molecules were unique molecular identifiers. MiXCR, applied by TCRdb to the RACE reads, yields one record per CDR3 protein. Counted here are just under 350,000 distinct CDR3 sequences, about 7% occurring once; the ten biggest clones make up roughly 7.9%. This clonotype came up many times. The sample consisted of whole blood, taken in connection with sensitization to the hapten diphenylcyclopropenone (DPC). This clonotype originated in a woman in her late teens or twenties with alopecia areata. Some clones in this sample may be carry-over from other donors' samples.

CDR3 in amino acids: CASSLGRRTNQPQHF. Here the CDR3 DNA reads TGTGCCAGCAGTTTAGGGAGACGGACCAATCAGCCCCAGCATTTT. The rearrangement links TRBV28 to TRBJ1-5; D not certain. Germline values: CDR1 MDHEN, CDR2 SYDVKM. There are 15 residues in the CDR3. V was cut by 2 bases and J by 3 bases, with 11 bases left in between.